The T cell receptor beta chain described here comes from a study of regulatory T cells in long-lasting Graves disease (dated by TCRdb to about 2021). Notes on the research overall: Patients with newly diagnosed Graves' disease had been on antithyroid drugs for under 3 months. The study was registered as a clinical trial and conducted in China. TCR sequencing covered 13 persistent and some 20 newly diagnosed Graves' disease patients, around 35 samples in total. Patients with persistent Graves' disease were compared with patients with newly diagnosed Graves' disease using TCR sequencing and RNA sequencing of peripheral blood. On the study overall, not on this receptor specifically: Sequencing and analysis were limited to the TCR beta chain. Only peripheral blood was studied, because thyroid tissue, the primary lesion, was inaccessible. Persistent disease showed preferential use of TRBV28, TRBJ1-2 and TRBJ2-5, whereas newly diagnosed disease favored TRBV20-1 and TRBJ2-1. Persistent patients shared more public clonotypes among themselves (around 2,500) than newly diagnosed patients did (over 950). Compared with newly diagnosed patients, persistent Graves' disease patients had lower TCR Shannon entropy and fewer highly expanded clones, which suggests clonal expansion. The authors noted that the small sample size was a limitation that may lower accuracy.

This clonotype came up a few times. The target of this receptor is not known. It has no much larger one-base neighbor in the sample; base qualities were not kept. Interpreted using the paper, the time point label stands for: newly diagnosed GD, antithyroid drugs for less than 3 months. RNA was extracted from PBMCs in TRIzol for both TCR sequencing and RNA sequencing. The diagnosis of Graves' disease was made according to American Thyroid Association guidelines. The patients came from an endocrinology department in Xi'an, China. Each patient gave 9 to 10 milliliters of peripheral blood, collected in an EDTA anticoagulant tube. Ficoll Paque Plus density gradient separation was used to isolate PBMCs, and no further T cell sorting was done. An Agilent 2100 Bioanalyzer and agarose gel were used to check RNA quality, while a NanoDrop 2000 measured RNA concentration. Looking up the germline V gene yields CDR1 KGHSH and CDR2 LQKENI. From its cysteine to its phenylalanine, the CDR3 spans 14 amino acids. Only the CDR3 part of the read is kept: 42 bases, read in frame from the first base. V is clipped by 3 bases and J by 8 bases, and the sequence between their germline boundaries is 16 bases long.

Library preparation used multiplex PCR. Sequencing used an Illumina HiSeq 4000. TCR beta libraries were built with iRepertoire HTBI primers and Arm-PCR amplification of CDR3 regions. Gel purification was performed on PCR products prior to sequencing. As for the authors' bioinformatics: A total of 62 TRBV and about 13 TRBJ segments were identified across samples and were used for gene usage analysis of CDR3 amino acid clonotypes. Filtered high-quality paired reads were merged into contigs using COPE and FqMerger. BLAST was used to align contigs to IMGT TRBV, TRBD and TRBJ reference genes, and CDR3 was defined according to IMGT. Any clonotype with a frequency above 0.1% was counted as a highly expanded clone. Repertoire diversity was measured by Shannon entropy, and V-J evenness by the Gini coefficient. A clonotype found in more than one individual was treated as public. The public reads were reanalyzed by TCRdb: fastp trimming at Q25, MiXCR alignment, in-frame beta chains only. Entries that share a CDR3 protein sequence are merged under the most common genes and DNA. For this entry, the V and J calls and clone size follow TCRdb and not the study's own pipeline. The sample includes about 440,000 distinct CDR3 sequences, with around 14% observed a single time. The ten largest clones add up to 15% to 20% of the sample.

These data are also associated with another study on T cells in Graves' hyperthyroidism and ophthalmopathy. That second report states: Stable Graves' hyperthyroidism was defined as no progression to ophthalmopathy during 18 months of follow-up. The hyperthyroidism patients were between 18 and 65 years old and newly diagnosed, with a disease duration of less than 2 months. Exclusion was applied to patients with uncontrolled infections, other autoimmune diseases, pregnancy or lactation. Clinical symptoms, serum thyroxine and TRAb, thyroid ultrasound, and orbital computed tomography formed the basis for the diagnoses. A first-round RT-PCR of the TCR CDR3 used the HTBI primer set with the Qiagen OneStep RT-PCR kit. Most expanded thyroid clonotypes (frequency above 0.001) were also detected in blood, suggesting blood repertoires may reflect thyroid immune responses. Ophthalmopathy was separated from stable hyperthyroidism by a 13 V-J signature model, with around 90% sensitivity and just over 81% specificity obtained in cross-validation and 80%/75% obtained in testing. In validation, progression to ophthalmopathy was predicted by the model with around 71% sensitivity and 72% to 85% specificity, a median of approximately 6.5 months before onset. A discovery cohort of about a hundred patients, 43 with Graves' ophthalmopathy and 57 with stable Graves' hyperthyroidism, was used to find distinguishing TCR V-J signatures. An independent validation cohort of about 20 hyperthyroidism patients and some 15 patients who later progressed to ophthalmopathy tested prospective prediction of ophthalmopathy. For training and testing, the 100 patients in the discovery cohort were randomly divided in a 7:3 ratio. Thyroid tissue and blood T-cell repertoires from six Graves' hyperthyroidism patients were also compared in the study. After sampling, hyperthyroidism patients received methimazole starting at 30 mg daily, and ophthalmopathy patients received high-dose intravenous methylprednisolone. Libraries were constructed in a second round of multiplex PCR, after which size selection and purification were performed. The libraries were sequenced on an Illumina HiSeq2000 using paired-end 100 bp reads. SOAPnuke was used to process the raw data, removing reads that contained adapters or uncalled bases, had a mean Phred below 15, or lacked an exact match to the constant primer or identifier. COPE v1.2.5 was used to merge the high-quality paired reads, and each unique nucleotide sequence was defined as a clonotype. MiTCR v1.1 was used to align the clonotypes against IMGT TRBV, TRBD and TRBJ reference segments. Only V-J combinations with frequency above 0.0001, covering 99.2% of repertoires, were analysed. The TCS score was defined as F50 (clonal expansion) divided by E x V (chaos), with BLOSUM62-based TCRdist calculated between CDR3 peptides within each V-J. Welch's t-statistics and random forest reduced approximately 520 V-J features to 13, which were used in a naive Bayes classifier (R e1071). No statistical method was used to fix the sample size in advance, and group allocation was not hidden from the investigators. TCR Vbeta CDR3 sequencing of 140 or so peripheral blood samples (more than 40 ophthalmopathy, 75 to 85 hyperthyroidism and roughly 17 progressor patients) is reported in the paper.

Specimen: peripheral blood mononuclear cells (PBMCs), collected at new diagnosis, from a patient treated with antithyroid drugs. The chain is assembled from TRBV18 and TRBJ1-2, with TRBD1 perhaps the D gene, on 5 matching bases. The source of this sequence is a woman aged 30 to 39 with Graves disease. Donor details come from another sample of the same person, matched by shared clones. Read as DNA, the sequence is TGTGCCAGCTCACCCTCGACAGCCCTAGGCGGCTACACCTTC. This sequence encodes CASSPSTALGGYTF. Reference TRBV18 and TRBJ1-2 proteins supply the regions before and after the CDR3; the full variable domain is: NAGVMQNPRHLVRRRGQEARLRCSPMKGHSHVYWYRQLPEEGLKFMVYLQKENIIDESGMPKERFSAEFPKEGPSILRIQQVVRGDSAAYFCASSPSTALGGYTFGSGTRLTVV.